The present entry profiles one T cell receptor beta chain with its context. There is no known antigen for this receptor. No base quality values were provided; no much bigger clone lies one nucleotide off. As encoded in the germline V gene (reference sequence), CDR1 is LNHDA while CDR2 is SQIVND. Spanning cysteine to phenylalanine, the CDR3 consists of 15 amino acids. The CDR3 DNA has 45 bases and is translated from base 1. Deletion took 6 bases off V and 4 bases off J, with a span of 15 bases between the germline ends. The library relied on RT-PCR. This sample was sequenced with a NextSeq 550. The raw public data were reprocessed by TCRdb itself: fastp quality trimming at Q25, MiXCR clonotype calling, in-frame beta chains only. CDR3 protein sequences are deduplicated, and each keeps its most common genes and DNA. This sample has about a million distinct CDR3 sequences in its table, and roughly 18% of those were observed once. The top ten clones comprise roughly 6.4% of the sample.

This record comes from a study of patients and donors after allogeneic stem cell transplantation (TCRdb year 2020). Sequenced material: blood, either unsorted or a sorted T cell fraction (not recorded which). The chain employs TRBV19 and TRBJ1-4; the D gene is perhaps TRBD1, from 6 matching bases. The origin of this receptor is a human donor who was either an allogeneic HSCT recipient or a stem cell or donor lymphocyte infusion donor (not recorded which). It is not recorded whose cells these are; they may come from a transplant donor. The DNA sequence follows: TGTGCCAGTAGAAAAACAGGGCGGGTTAATGAAAAACTGTTTTTT. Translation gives CASRKTGRVNEKLFF.